This is a list of T cell receptor beta chains from one sample in a study of CD8 T cells in Susac syndrome. TCRdb itself ran the immunoSEQ multiplex PCR reads through MiXCR, one entry per CDR3 protein. The table has roughly 140,000 distinct CDR3 sequences, under 97% seen once. The sample comprised CD4+ T cells from PBMCs. These receptor sequences come from a human donor with Susac syndrome. CDR3s leave out the opening cysteine and the closing phenylalanine or tryptophan.

V gene,CDR3 protein
TRBV9,ASKVSATSTDTQY
TRBV6-5,ASSSWGQTEAF
TRBV6-5,ASSRNTGGDTQY
TRBV15,ATSRDQRLEAEQF
TRBV19,ASTPMWRTGELF
TRBV6-5,ASSYQAGGQETQY
TRBV9,ASSVRRDRGIYNEQF
TRBV3-1,ASSPSGMGLEQF
TRBV28,ASTLGVSGNTIY
TRBV9,ASSVGSNGAEAF
TRBV7-9,ASSTNAGELF
TRBV21-1,ASSKGRTGRTKNIQY
TRBV3-1,ASSQRGTDTQY
TRBV12-3/TRBV12-4,ASSPRETEAF
TRBV29-1,SVKGQGIQETQY
TRBV29-1,SVEFYRGAEAF
TRBV20-1,SASNPRTGALSPLH
TRBV28,ASRQGPSYGYT
TRBV4-1,ASTPPGGRNEQF
TRBV20-1,SGRDSSSYNEQF
TRBV27,ASSFLAGGNEQF
TRBV9,ASSPRQTRESIQY
TRBV29-1,SAGGVPNLYGYT
TRBV7-9,ASSADRGNTEAF
TRBV2,ASSGRNEQF
TRBV19,ASSPRRNTEAF
TRBV24-1,ATSDTSGRAPMDEQF
TRBV12-3/TRBV12-4,ASSRTGSAGTEAF
TRBV19,ASRIRDNNSPLH
TRBV18,ASSPLQNYGYT
TRBV5-1,ASSPTSSYEQY
TRBV28,ASSSWPTGLRGYT
TRBV19,ASTLRGLEWPQH
TRBV18,ASSPRTDNEQF
TRBV6-1,ASGGGTAKIEAF
TRBV4-1,ASSHPLTRTDEQF
TRBV18,ASSPGRIEETQY